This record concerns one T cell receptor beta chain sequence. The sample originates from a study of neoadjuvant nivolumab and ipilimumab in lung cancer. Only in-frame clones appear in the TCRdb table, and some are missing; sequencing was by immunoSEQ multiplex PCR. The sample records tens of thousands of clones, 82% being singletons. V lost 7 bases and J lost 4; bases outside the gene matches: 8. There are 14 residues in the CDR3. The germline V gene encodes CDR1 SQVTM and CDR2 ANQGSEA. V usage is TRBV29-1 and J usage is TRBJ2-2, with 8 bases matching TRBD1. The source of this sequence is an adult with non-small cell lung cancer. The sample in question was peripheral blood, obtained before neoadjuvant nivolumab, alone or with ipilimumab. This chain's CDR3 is CSASRGPSTGELFF. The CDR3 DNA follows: TGCAGCGCAAGCAGGGGGCCAAGCACCGGGGAGCTGTTTTTT.